This T cell receptor beta chain derives from a study of cytomegalovirus exposure and HLA in healthy donors. J was trimmed by 2 bases and V by 2 bases; bases with no gene match: 3. This CDR3 is 15 amino acids long. Germline V gene lookup returns CDR1 SGDLS and CDR2 YYNGEE. TCRdb's copy holds only in-frame clones and misses some; the assay was immunoSEQ multiplex PCR. Here the sample spans about 170,000 clones, roughly 90% being singletons. The gene calls are TRBV9 and TRBJ1-3; 8 bases agree with TRBD1. Sequencing was carried out using PBMCs. The sequence derives from a young man in good health and CMV-seropositive. This chain's CDR3 is CASSVDRGAGNTIYF. CDR3 coding DNA: TGTGCCAGCAGCGTTGACAGGGGAGCTGGAAACACCATATATTTT.